These 11 T cell receptor beta chains originate from one sample sequenced in a study of T cells in localized non-small cell lung cancer. The assay was immunoSEQ multiplex PCR, and TCRdb's table has in-frame clones only and misses some. The data show 20,000 to 25,000 clones, over 70% seen once. Sequences were derived from PBMCs, sampled before any cancer treatment. The origin of the receptors is a man aged 35 to 69 with stage II squamous cell lung carcinoma.

The chain has TRBV5-6 and TRBJ1-6, with no clear D. CDR3 length: 15 amino acids. V lost 0 bases, J lost 10 bases, and 14 bases lay in between. Germline V gene data show CDR1 as SGHDT and CDR2 as YYEEEE. CDR3 protein: CASSLARAEESPLHF. CDR3 in DNA: TGTGCCAGCAGCTTGGCAAGGGCCGAGGAGTCACCCCTCCACTTT.

The CDR3 DNA sequence: TGTGCCAGCAGCGCCGGACAGGGTCGAGAGCAGTACTTC. This codes for CASSAGQGREQYF. This chain connects TRBV11-2 to TRBJ2-7; 8 bases align to TRBD1. The CDR3 loop spans 13 amino acids. The germline gives CDR1 SGHAT, CDR2 FQNNGV. The ends lost 5 bases at V and 7 bases at J; junction bases unmatched: 7.

This rearrangement joins TRBV29-1 to TRBJ2-1; D is uncertain. The CDR3 is 12 residues long. Trimming took 6 bases from V and 0 from J, leaving 6 bases between them. From germline, CDR1 is SQVTM and CDR2 ANQGSEA. CDR3 amino acids: CSVESSYNEQFF. Written as DNA, the CDR3 is TGCAGCGTAGAGTCCTCCTACAATGAGCAGTTCTTC.

To note about this clone: Compared with germline, one end of the junction differs, possibly owing to a read error. The rearrangement joins TRBV7-7 to TRBJ2-1; 7 nucleotides line up with TRBD1. This CDR3 is 13 amino acids long. CDR1 and CDR2 (germline): SSHAT, FNYEAQ (reference sequence). CDR3 in DNA: TGTGCTAGCAGCTTAAACAGGGGTGATGAGCAGTTCTTC. Amino acids: CASSLNRGDEQFF.

The genes are TRBV19 and TRBJ2-5; the match to TRBD1 covers 10 bases. With 8 bases clipped from V and 4 bases from J, the junction kept 13 bases outside the gene matches. The CDR3 is 16 amino acids. CDR1 is LNHDA and CDR2 is SQIVND in the germline V gene (reference sequence). Written as DNA, the CDR3 is TGTGCCAGTTCTAGCCGGGACAGGGGTTTCTCAGAGACCCAGTACTTC. Translation gives CASSSRDRGFSETQYF.

The gene calls are TRBV19 and TRBJ2-6; no clear D gene. V was shortened by 4 bases and J by 2 bases, with 3 bases between the two germline ends. The germline CDR1 and CDR2 sequences are LNHDA and SQIVND (reference sequence). CDR3 length equals 13 residues. CDR3 protein: CASSTAGANVLTF. In nucleotides, the CDR3 is TGTGCCAGTAGTACAGCTGGGGCCAACGTCCTGACTTTC.

The J gene is TRBJ1-2, the V gene TRBV19, with D possibly TRBD1 on 6 matching bases. There are 13 residues in the CDR3. CDR1 and CDR2 (germline): LNHDA, SQIVND (reference sequence). V was pared by 5 bases and J by 6 bases, with 13 bases between. CDR3 amino acids: CASSPVGGHGYTF. CDR3 DNA: TGTGCCAGTAGTCCTGTAGGGGGTCATGGCTACACCTTC.

J is TRBJ1-2 and V is TRBV28; no clear D gene. The CDR3 extends over 13 amino acids. Germline lookup yields CDR1 MDHEN and CDR2 SYDVKM. Trimming pared 2 bases from V and 2 bases from J, leaving 6 bases between. In DNA, the CDR3 is TGTGCCAGCAGTTTACAGGAAAACTATGGCTACACCTTC. Its translation: CASSLQENYGYTF.

CDR3 sequence (DNA): TGTGCCAGCAGCTTAGAACGGGGGACAGGGATCGGAAACACCATATATTTT. It is translated as CASSLERGTGIGNTIYF. This chain links TRBV7-9 with TRBJ1-3; 9 nucleotides align to TRBD1. CDR1 is SEHNR and CDR2 is FQNEAQ in the germline V gene (reference sequence). V lost 1 base to trimming and J lost 4 bases; unmatched junction nucleotides: 8. The CDR3 extends over 17 amino acids. Together with reference TRBV7-9 and TRBJ1-3, the CDR3 gives the full variable domain: DTGVSQNPRHKITKRGQNVTFRCDPISEHNRLYWYRQTLGQGPEFLTYFQNEAQLEKSRLLSDRFSAERPKGSFSTLEIQRTEQGDSAMYLCASSLERGTGIGNTIYFGEGSWLTVV.

CDR3 DNA: TGTGCCAGCAGTTACTCCGGGACGGAGTCTAACTATGGCTACACCTTC. This translates into CASSYSGTESNYGYTF. V gene TRBV6-5 combines with J gene TRBJ1-2, with D possibly being TRBD1 (5 bases). V was clipped by 0 bases and J by 0 bases, with 11 bases between them. This CDR3 is built from 16 residues. Looked up from germline, CDR1 is MNHEY and CDR2 is SVGAGI.

This chain joins TRBV11-1 and TRBJ1-1; a weak D match, TRBD1 (6 bases). The germline CDR1 and CDR2 sequences are SGHAT and FQDESV (reference sequence). V was clipped by 5 bases and J by 1 base, with 14 bases between them. CDR3 length: 15 amino acids. The CDR3 nucleotides are TGTGCCAGCAGCCCGAACAGGGTTCCGAACACTGAAGCTTTCTTT. Amino acid sequence: CASSPNRVPNTEAFF.